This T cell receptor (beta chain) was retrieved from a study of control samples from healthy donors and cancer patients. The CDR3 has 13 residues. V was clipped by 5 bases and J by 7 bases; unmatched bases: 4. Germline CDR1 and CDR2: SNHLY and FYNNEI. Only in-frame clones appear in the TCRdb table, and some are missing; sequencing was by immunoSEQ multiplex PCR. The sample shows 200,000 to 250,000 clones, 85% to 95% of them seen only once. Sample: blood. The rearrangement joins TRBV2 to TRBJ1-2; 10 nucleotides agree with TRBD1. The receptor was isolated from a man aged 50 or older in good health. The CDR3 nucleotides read TGTGCCAGCAGTACGACAGGGGGCGGTGGCTACACCTTC. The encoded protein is CASSTTGGGGYTF.